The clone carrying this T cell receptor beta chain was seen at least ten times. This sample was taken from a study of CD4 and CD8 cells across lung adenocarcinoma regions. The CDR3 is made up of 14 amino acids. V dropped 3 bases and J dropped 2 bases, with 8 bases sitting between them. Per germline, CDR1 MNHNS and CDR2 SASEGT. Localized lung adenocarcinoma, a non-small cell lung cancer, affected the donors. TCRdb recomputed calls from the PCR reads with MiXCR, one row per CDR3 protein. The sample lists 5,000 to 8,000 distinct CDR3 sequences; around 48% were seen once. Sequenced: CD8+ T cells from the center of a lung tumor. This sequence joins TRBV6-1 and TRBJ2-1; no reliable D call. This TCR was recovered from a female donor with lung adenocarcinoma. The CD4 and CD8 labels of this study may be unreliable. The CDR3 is CASSELGPYNEQFF. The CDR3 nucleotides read TGTGCCAGCAGTGAGTTAGGGCCCTACAATGAGCAGTTCTTC.